This record concerns one T cell receptor beta chain sequence. Its target is unknown. This sample is drawn from a study of shared clonotypes between healthy human individuals. The table came from immunoSEQ multiplex PCR; TCRdb's copy has only in-frame clones and leaves some out. The table includes about 1.5 million clones, approximately 98% detected once. Overall study findings and caveats: Memory subsets generally showed smaller estimated richness than naive subsets did. Clonotypes not shared had lower generation probabilities than those common to all four donors.

The CDR3 is 12 amino acids. Trimming stripped 4 bases from V and 9 bases from J, with 10 bases between. Germline-derived CDR1 and CDR2 are MDHEN and SYDVKM. The chain joins TRBV28 to TRBJ2-1; TRBD1 might be the D (5 bases). The sequenced material came from naive CD4+ T cells sorted from blood. Stated subset: CD45RA+ positively selected. The source is a man younger than 40 in good health. The CDR3 nucleotides are TGTGCCAGCAGTTCAGGGATTCGTGAGCAGTTCTTC. This sequence encodes CASSSGIREQFF.